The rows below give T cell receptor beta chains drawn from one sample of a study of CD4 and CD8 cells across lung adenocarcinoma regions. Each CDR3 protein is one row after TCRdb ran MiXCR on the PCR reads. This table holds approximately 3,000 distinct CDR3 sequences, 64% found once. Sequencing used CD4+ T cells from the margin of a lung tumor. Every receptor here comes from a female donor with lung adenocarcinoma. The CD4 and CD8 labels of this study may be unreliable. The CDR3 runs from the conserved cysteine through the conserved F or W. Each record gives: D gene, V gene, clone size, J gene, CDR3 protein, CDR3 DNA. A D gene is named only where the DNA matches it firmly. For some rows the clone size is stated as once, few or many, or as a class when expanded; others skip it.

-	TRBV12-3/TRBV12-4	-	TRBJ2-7	CASSFGAYEQYF	TGTGCCAGCAGTTTCGGGGCCTACGAGCAGTACTTC
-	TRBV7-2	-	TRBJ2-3	CAISLGAGGGSTGTQFF	TGTGCCATCAGCCTGGGCGCCGGGGGTGGAAGCACAGGGACGCAGTTTTTT
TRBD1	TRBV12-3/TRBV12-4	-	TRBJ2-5	CASSPPRDRLTQYF	TGTGCCAGCAGTCCCCCCCGGGACAGGTTGACCCAGTACTTC
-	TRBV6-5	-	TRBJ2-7	CASSSDYEQYF	TGTGCCAGCAGTTCCGACTACGAGCAGTACTTC
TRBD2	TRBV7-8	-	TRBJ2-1	CASSETSPVLIYNEQFF	TGTGCCAGCAGCGAGACTAGCCCAGTCCTGATATACAATGAGCAGTTCTTC
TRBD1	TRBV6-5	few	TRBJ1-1	CASSYRQGTFF	TGTGCCAGCAGTTACCGACAGGGAACTTTCTTT
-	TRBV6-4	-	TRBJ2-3	CASSVWTSGTDTQYF	TGTGCCAGCAGTGTCTGGACCAGCGGCACAGATACGCAGTATTTT
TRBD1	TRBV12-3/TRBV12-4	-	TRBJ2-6	CASSRTGASGANVLTF	TGTGCCAGCAGTAGGACAGGGGCCTCTGGGGCCAACGTCCTGACTTTC
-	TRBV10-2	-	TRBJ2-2	CASIYTNTGELFF	TGCGCCAGCATATATACCAACACCGGGGAGCTGTTTTTT
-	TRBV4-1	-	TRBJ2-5	CASSPGLIPKETQYF	TGCGCCAGCAGCCCGGGTCTGATTCCTAAAGAGACCCAGTACTTC
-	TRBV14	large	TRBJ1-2	CASSQDRTTYGYTF	TGTGCCAGCAGCCAAGATCGGACAACCTATGGCTACACCTTC
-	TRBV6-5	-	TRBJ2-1	CASRYFPGLTYNEQFF	TGTGCCAGCAGGTACTTTCCGGGCCTTACCTACAATGAGCAGTTCTTC
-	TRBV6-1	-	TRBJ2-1	CASSGQGQTSNSYNEQFF	TGTGCCAGCAGTGGTCAGGGGCAAACCTCTAACTCCTACAATGAGCAGTTCTTC
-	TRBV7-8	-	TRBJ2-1	CASSRPLNEQFF	TGTGCCAGCAGCCGCCCTTTAAATGAGCAGTTCTTC
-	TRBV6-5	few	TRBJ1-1	CASISSVEAFF	TGTGCCAGCATATCCTCGGTAGAAGCTTTCTTT
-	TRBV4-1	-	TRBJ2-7	CASSQDGGDPTYEQYF	TGCGCCAGCAGCCAGGATGGTGGGGACCCCACCTACGAGCAGTACTTC
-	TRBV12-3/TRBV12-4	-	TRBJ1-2	CASRGASGGYTF	TGTGCCAGCAGGGGAGCCTCCGGAGGCTACACCTTC
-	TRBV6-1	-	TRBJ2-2	CASSVGPFPPGELFF	TGTGCCAGCAGTGTGGGACCCTTCCCCCCCGGGGAGCTGTTTTTT
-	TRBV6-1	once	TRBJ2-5	CASNGVGETQYF	TGTGCCAGCAATGGGGTAGGAGAGACCCAGTACTTC
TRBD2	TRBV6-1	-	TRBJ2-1	CASSVGLAGGKNNEQFF	TGTGCCAGCAGTGTAGGACTAGCGGGAGGGAAAAACAATGAGCAGTTCTTC
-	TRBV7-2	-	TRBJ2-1	CASSLGGPSYNEQFF	TGTGCCAGCAGCTTAGGAGGGCCTTCCTACAATGAGCAGTTCTTC
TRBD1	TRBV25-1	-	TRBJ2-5	CASSETRGDRGTTQYF	TGTGCCAGCAGTGAAACGCGAGGGGACAGGGGAACGACCCAGTACTTC
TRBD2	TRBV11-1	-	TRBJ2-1	CASSLATSGRGVEQFF	TGTGCCAGCAGCTTAGCGACTAGCGGGAGGGGGGTGGAGCAGTTCTTC
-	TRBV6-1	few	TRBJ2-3	CASSTIGTDTQYF	TGTGCCAGCAGCACGATAGGCACAGATACGCAGTATTTT
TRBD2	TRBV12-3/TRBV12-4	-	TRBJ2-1	CASSLSSLAGGPGQFF	TGTGCCAGCAGTTTGTCGAGCCTAGCGGGAGGCCCGGGGCAGTTCTTC
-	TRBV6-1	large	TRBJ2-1	CASSEAADRPLSTSYNEQFF	TGTGCCAGCAGTGAAGCAGCAGACAGGCCGTTATCCACCTCCTACAATGAGCAGTTCTTC
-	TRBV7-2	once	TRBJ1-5	CASSLAAYSNQPQHF	TGTGCCAGCAGCTTAGCGGCTTATAGCAATCAGCCCCAGCATTTT
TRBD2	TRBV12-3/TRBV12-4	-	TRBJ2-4	CASSFGGAKNIQYF	TGTGCCAGCAGTTTCGGGGGGGCCAAAAACATTCAGTACTTC
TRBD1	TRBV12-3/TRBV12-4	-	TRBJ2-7	CASRGRRGQWDYEQYF	TGTGCCAGCAGAGGACGACGGGGACAGTGGGACTACGAGCAGTACTTC
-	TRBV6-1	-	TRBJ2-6	CASRAGVGANVLTF	TGTGCCAGCAGAGCAGGGGTTGGGGCCAACGTCCTGACTTTC
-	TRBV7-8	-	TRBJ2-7	CASSLARLSGNEQYF	TGTGCCAGCAGCTTAGCGCGGCTCAGTGGTAATGAGCAGTACTTC
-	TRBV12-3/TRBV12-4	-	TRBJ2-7	CASSLYRVEQYF	TGTGCCAGCAGTTTATACAGGGTCGAGCAGTACTTC
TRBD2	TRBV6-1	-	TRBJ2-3	CASSEGTRSSGSADTQYF	TGTGCCAGCAGTGAAGGAACAAGGTCCAGCGGGAGTGCTGATACGCAGTATTTT
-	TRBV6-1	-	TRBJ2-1	CASSELLDNEQFF	TGTGCCAGCAGTGAGTTGCTTGACAATGAGCAGTTCTTC
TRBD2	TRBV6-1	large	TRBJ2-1	CASSEVAGGSYNEQFF	TGTGCCAGCAGTGAAGTGGCGGGAGGGAGCTACAATGAGCAGTTCTTC
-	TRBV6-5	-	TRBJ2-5	CASSYSNSLTAQETQYF	TGTGCCAGCAGTTACTCGAATAGCCTTACAGCCCAAGAGACCCAGTACTTC
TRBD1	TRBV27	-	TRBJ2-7	CASSLGSIGQGAYEQYF	TGTGCCAGCAGTTTAGGCTCCATCGGACAGGGGGCCTACGAGCAGTACTTC
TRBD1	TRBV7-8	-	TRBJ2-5	CASSFGQGGEQYF	TGTGCCAGCAGCTTTGGACAGGGGGGAGAGCAGTACTTC
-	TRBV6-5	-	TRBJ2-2	CASSYYFGSSTGELFF	TGTGCCAGCAGTTACTATTTCGGGAGTAGCACCGGGGAGCTGTTTTTT
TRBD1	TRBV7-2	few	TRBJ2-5	CASSSPPTGRETQYF	TGTGCCAGCAGCTCACCCCCGACAGGGCGAGAGACCCAGTACTTC
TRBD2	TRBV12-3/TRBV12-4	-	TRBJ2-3	CASTVAGVITDTQYF	TGTGCCAGCACTGTAGCGGGGGTTATTACAGATACGCAGTATTTT
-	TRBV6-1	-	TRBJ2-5	CASRRASRGETQYF	TGTGCCAGCAGGAGAGCTTCTAGGGGAGAGACCCAGTACTTC
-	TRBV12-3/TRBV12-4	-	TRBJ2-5	CASSLPEGGEETQYF	TGTGCCAGCAGTTTACCGGAGGGGGGGGAAGAGACCCAGTACTTC
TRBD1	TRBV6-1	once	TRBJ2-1	CASSRRGQQFF	TGTGCCAGCAGTCGCAGGGGGCAGCAGTTCTTC
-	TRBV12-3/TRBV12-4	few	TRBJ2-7	CASSLPPAEQYF	TGTGCCAGCAGTTTACCCCCCGCCGAGCAGTACTTC
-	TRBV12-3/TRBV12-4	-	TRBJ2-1	CASSLGREQFF	TGTGCCAGCAGTTTAGGACGCGAGCAGTTCTTC
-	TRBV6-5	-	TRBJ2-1	CASTLIGTPRGEQFF	TGTGCCAGCACTTTAATCGGGACTCCGAGGGGTGAGCAGTTCTTC
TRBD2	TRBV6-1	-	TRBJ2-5	CASRSQPRKLAGEETQYF	TGTGCCAGCAGGTCCCAGCCTCGAAAACTAGCGGGGGAAGAGACCCAGTACTTC
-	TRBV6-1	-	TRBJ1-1	CASRQNQNTEAFF	TGTGCCAGCAGACAAAACCAGAACACTGAAGCTTTCTTT
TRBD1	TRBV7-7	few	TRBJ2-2	CASSLGTESGELFF	TGTGCTAGCAGCTTAGGGACAGAAAGCGGGGAGCTGTTTTTT
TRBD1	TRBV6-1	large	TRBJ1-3	CASSELGGGRGGGNTIYF	TGTGCCAGCAGTGAATTAGGAGGGGGCCGGGGAGGTGGAAACACCATATATTTT
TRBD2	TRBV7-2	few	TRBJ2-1	CASSLAVGLAGATEQFF	TGTGCCAGCAGCTTAGCCGTGGGACTAGCGGGAGCAACGGAGCAGTTCTTC
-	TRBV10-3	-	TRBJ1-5	CAGADGNQPQHF	TGTGCCGGGGCAGACGGCAATCAGCCCCAGCATTTT
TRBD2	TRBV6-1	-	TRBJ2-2	CASNKILAGAGGELFF	TGTGCCAGCAATAAAATACTAGCGGGGGCGGGCGGGGAGCTGTTTTTT
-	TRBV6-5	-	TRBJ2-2	CASSSVLTNTGELFF	TGTGCCAGCAGTTCGGTCCTTACGAACACCGGGGAGCTGTTTTTT
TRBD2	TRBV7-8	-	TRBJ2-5	CASSLGLAGVLTQYF	TGTGCCAGCAGCCTGGGACTAGCGGGAGTATTGACCCAGTACTTC
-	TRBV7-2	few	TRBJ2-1	CASSWTRNEQFF	TGTGCCAGCAGCTGGACACGGAATGAGCAGTTCTTC
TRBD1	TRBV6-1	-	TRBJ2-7	CASKKYFRDRSYEQYF	TGTGCCAGCAAAAAATATTTCCGGGACAGGTCCTACGAGCAGTACTTC
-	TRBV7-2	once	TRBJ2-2	CASSLGGRGSNGELFF	TGTGCCAGCAGCTTAGGGGGGCGGGGGAGCAACGGGGAGCTGTTTTTT